This T cell receptor (beta chain) was documented in a study of CD8 T cells in ankylosing spondylitis. This clonotype was picked up a small number of times. Its specificity is unknown. A single record per CDR3 protein comes from TCRdb applying MiXCR to the 5' RACE reads. Of around 440,000 distinct CDR3 sequences in the sample, about a sixth were seen once. Germline V gene sequence: CDR1 DFQATT, CDR2 SNEGSKA (reference sequence). Trimming removed 1 base from V and 4 bases from J; junction bases left unmatched: 3. There are 13 residues in the CDR3. Study-wide results and caveats: Among TCR beta sequences, a motif of roughly 8 highly homologous variants appeared characteristic of ankylosing spondylitis blood. Disease-linked clones, CD8+, were relatively rare in peripheral blood. Reportedly, disease-linked clones are significantly enriched in ankylosing spondylitis patients' matched synovial fluid.

This chain uses TRBV20-1 with TRBJ2-7; TRBD1 agrees at 8 bases. Sequenced input: blood, either unsorted or a sorted T cell fraction (not recorded which). The clonotype comes from a male donor with ankylosing spondylitis. CDR3 in DNA: TGCAGTGCTAGAGGACAGGGGTGGTACGAGCAGTACTTC. Its translation is CSARGQGWYEQYF.